The next 9 T cell receptor beta chains were all read from a single sample in a study of patients and donors after allogeneic stem cell transplantation. One entry per CDR3 protein results from TCRdb running MiXCR on the RT-PCR reads. The data hold hundreds of thousands of distinct CDR3 sequences, with 16% observed a single time. The sequenced material came from blood, either unsorted or a sorted T cell fraction (not recorded which). The receptors were sampled from a human donor who was either an allogeneic HSCT recipient or a stem cell or donor lymphocyte infusion donor (not recorded which). It is not recorded whose cells these are; they may come from a transplant donor.

Comments on this clonotype: One end of the junction is discordant with germline, which a read error may explain. The V call is TRBV2, the J call TRBJ1-1; TRBD1 might be the D (5 bases). Germline V gives CDR1 SNHLY, CDR2 FYNNEI. The CDR3 covers 13 residues. The CDR3 loop reads CASSEAHTGKALF. Here the CDR3 DNA reads TGTGCCAGCAGTGAAGCGCACACAGGAAAAGCTTTATTT.

This clonotype was recorded at least ten times. This chain links TRBV12-3 or TRBV12-4 with TRBJ1-2; possible D gene TRBD1, 5 bases. V shed 1 base and J shed 3 bases, with 9 bases lying between them. The CDR3 has 14 residues. The DNA of the CDR3 is TGTGCCAGCAGTTTAGGGTGGGGCTACTATGGCTACACCTTC. It is translated as CASSLGWGYYGYTF.

The V gene is TRBV20-1, the J gene TRBJ2-5, with TRBD1 identical over 7 bases. Germline CDR1 is DFQATT and CDR2 is SNEGSKA (reference sequence). This CDR3 spans 16 amino acids. The ends lost 4 bases at V and 1 base at J; junction bases unmatched: 12. The CDR3 region is CSATPPRTGPQETQYF. DNA for the CDR3: TGCAGTGCTACCCCTCCCCGGACAGGTCCCCAAGAGACCCAGTACTTC.

V gene TRBV6-2 or TRBV6-3 combines with J gene TRBJ1-1; D not certain. V was cut by 0 bases and J by 4 bases, with 9 bases left in between. The length of the CDR3 is 14 residues. Germline lookup yields CDR1 MNHEY and CDR2 SVGEGT. The CDR3 loop reads CASSYSKGSTEAFF. CDR3 DNA sequence: TGTGCCAGCAGTTACTCGAAAGGGAGCACTGAAGCTTTCTTT.

The sample holds many counts of this clonotype. The J gene is TRBJ2-1, the V gene TRBV4-1; 7 bases are a match to TRBD2. Unmatched junction bases numbered 12, after V lost 0 bases and J lost 4 bases. The germline V gene has CDR1 MGHRA and CDR2 YSYEKL. The CDR3 covers 18 residues. In nucleotides, the CDR3 is TGCGCCAGCAGCCAAGATTGGTTGTGGGAGGGCCGATACAATGAGCAGTTCTTC. It encodes CASSQDWLWEGRYNEQFF.

The rearrangement links TRBV29-1 to TRBJ2-1, with D maybe TRBD1 (6 bases). Germline-derived CDR1 and CDR2 are SQVTM and ANQGSEA. CDR3 length: 14 residues. V was trimmed by 3 bases and J by 3 bases, leaving 12 bases between them. CDR3 region: CSVDLDRLYNEQFF. The CDR3 bases are TGCAGCGTTGACCTGGACAGACTCTACAATGAGCAGTTCTTC.

The genes are TRBV21-1 and TRBJ2-1; the DNA was not used to check the table's D call, TRBD2. TRBV21-1 is shown as a pseudogene. The CDR3 is made up of 17 amino acids. CDR3 sequence (DNA): TGTGCCAGCAGCAGACAACCCGGGACTAGCGTCTACAATGAGCAGTTCTTC. It yields the protein CASSRQPGTSVYNEQFF.

This clonotype appeared a few times. This chain links TRBV4-1 with TRBJ2-1; TRBD2 agrees at 7 bases. Germline V gene sequence: CDR1 MGHRA, CDR2 YSYEKL. Trimming took 3 bases from V and 8 from J; bases not matched to a gene: 10. CDR3 length: 15 amino acids. The CDR3 nucleotides are TGCGCCAGCAGCCAGGGTGGGGCGGGGGTCTATGAGCAGTTCTTC. Its translation is CASSQGGAGVYEQFF.

The chain joins TRBV7-9 to TRBJ2-7; D uncertain. Germline V gene sequence: CDR1 SEHNR, CDR2 FQNEAQ (reference sequence). The V and J ends lost 6 bases and 5 bases respectively, with 8 bases between them. This CDR3 contains 11 residues. The CDR3 coding sequence is TGTGCCAGCAGGGCTAAGAACGAGCAGTACTTC. It codes for CASRAKNEQYF.